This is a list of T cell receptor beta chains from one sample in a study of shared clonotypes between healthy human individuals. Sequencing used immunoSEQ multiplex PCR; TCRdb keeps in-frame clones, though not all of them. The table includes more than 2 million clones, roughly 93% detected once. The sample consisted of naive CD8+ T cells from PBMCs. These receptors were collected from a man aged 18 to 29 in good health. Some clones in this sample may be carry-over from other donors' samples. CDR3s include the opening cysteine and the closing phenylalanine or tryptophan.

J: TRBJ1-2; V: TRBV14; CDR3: CASSQERSYGYTF
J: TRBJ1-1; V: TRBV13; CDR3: CASSSTLGTEAFF
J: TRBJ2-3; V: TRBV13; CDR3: CASSGGLAGGAYTQYF
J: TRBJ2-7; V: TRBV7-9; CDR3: CASSPGTAEYYEQYF
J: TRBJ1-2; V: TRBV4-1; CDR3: CASSQDFGRGQQWGGYTF
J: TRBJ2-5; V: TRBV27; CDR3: CASSFRDTRQETQYF
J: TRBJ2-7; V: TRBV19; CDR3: CASRDYQSSYEQYF
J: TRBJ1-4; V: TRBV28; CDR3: CASSLLQVNEKLFF
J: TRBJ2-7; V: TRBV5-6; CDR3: CASSSGRGFYEQYF
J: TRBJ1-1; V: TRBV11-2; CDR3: CASSFDTEAFF
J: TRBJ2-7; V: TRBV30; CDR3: CAWSIQRGSSYEQYF
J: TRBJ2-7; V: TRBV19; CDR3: CASSAGGYEQYF
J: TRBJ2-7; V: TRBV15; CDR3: CATSREDRGPYEQYF
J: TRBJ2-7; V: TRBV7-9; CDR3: CASSHGQGVYEQYF
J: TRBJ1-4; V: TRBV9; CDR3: CASSHNIGVQGNEKLFF
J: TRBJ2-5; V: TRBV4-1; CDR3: CASSQDGGETQYF
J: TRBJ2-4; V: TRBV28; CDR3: CASSLRAGRGKNIQYF
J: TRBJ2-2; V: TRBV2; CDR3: CASSRLAGDITGELFF
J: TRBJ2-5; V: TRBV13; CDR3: CASSSPLETQYF
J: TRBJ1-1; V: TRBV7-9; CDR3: CASILGSNTEAFF
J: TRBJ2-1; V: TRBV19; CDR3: CASSIEAGGDNEQFF
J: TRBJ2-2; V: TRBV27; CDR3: CASSLIPQTGELFF
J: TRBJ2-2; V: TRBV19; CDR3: CASSPSRAGELFF
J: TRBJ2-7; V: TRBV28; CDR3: CASSFRTGLAEPYEQYF
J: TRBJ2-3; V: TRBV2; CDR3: CAELAHQGQPGTQYF
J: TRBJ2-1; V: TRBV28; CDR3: CASTPVSSYNEQFF
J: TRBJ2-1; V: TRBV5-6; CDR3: CASSLRTHNEQFF
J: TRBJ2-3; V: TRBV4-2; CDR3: CASSLRGTDTQYF
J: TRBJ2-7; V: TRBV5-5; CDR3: CASSLAYEQYF
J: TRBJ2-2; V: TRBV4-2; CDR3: CASSKGLSGFTGELFF
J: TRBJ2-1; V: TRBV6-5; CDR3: CASNNGGAYNEQFF
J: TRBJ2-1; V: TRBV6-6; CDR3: CASSPPGPENNEQFF
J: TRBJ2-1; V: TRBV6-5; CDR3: CASSYSWNNEQFF
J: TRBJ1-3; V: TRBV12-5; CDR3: CASGGAGNTIYF
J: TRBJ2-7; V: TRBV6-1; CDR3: CASRGVAPGNEQYF
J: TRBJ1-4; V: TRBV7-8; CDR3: CASRGGSSGTNEKLFF
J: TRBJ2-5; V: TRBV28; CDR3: CASSPRGGRETQYF
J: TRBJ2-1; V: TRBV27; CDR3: CASRLGSSSYNEQFF
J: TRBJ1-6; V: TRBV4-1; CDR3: CAGSQGGAYSPLHF
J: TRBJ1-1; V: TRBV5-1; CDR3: CASSPLSGKNTEAFF
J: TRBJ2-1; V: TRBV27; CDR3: CASRGTYNEQFF
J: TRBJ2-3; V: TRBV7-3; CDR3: CASSFSGGLADTQYF
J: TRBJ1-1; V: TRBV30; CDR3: CAWSGQVDTEAFF
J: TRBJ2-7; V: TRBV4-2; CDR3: CASSQEGREYEQYF
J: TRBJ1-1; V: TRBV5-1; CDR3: CASSSLGGPRSRTEAFF
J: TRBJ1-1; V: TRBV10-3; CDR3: CAISVKRGYSNTEAFF
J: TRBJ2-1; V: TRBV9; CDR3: CASSARDRGREQFF
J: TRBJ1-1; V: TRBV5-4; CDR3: CASSLDRNTEAFF